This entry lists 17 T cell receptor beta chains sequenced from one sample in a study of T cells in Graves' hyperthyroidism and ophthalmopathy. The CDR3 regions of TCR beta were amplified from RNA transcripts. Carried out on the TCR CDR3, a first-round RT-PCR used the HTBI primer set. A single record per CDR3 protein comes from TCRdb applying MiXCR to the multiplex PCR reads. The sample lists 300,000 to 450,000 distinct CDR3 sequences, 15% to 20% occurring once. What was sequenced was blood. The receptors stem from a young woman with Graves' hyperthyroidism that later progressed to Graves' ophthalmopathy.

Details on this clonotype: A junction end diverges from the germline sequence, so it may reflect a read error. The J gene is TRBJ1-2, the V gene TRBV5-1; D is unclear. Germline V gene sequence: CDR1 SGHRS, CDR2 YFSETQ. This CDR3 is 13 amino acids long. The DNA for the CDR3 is TGCGCCAGCACCTTGGAGGGTAACTATGGCTACACCTTC. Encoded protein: CASTLEGNYGYTF.

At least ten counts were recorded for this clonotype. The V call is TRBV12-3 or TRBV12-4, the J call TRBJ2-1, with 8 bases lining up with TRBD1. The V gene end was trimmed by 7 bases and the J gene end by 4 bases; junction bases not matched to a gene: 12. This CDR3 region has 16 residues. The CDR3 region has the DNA TGTGCCAGCACAAAGGGACAGGAGGTAGCATACAATGAGCAGTTCTTC. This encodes CASTKGQEVAYNEQFF.

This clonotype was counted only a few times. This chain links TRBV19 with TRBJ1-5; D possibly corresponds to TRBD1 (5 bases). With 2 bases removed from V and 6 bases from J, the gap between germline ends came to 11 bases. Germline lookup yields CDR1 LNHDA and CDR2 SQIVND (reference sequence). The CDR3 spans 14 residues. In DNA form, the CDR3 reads TGTGCCAGTAGTATATTTCTCGGGGGTCAGCCCCAGCATTTT. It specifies CASSIFLGGQPQHF.

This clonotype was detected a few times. CDR3 protein: CASSPRGFLGTGELFF. The CDR3 DNA follows: TGTGCCAGCAGCCCTAGGGGTTTCCTTGGCACCGGGGAGCTGTTTTTT. The chain carries TRBV7-6 and TRBJ2-2, with D tentatively TRBD1 (5 bases). Germline CDR1 and CDR2: SGHVS and FNYEAQ. V was shortened by 5 bases and J by 4 bases, with 17 bases between the two germline ends. This CDR3 region has 16 residues.

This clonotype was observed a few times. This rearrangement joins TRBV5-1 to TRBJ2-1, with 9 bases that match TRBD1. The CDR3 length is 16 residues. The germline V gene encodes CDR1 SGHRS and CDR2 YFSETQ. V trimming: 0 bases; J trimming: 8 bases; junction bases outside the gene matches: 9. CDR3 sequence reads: CASSLVPGDREDEQFF. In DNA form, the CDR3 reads TGCGCCAGCAGCTTGGTACCCGGGGACAGGGAAGATGAGCAGTTCTTC.

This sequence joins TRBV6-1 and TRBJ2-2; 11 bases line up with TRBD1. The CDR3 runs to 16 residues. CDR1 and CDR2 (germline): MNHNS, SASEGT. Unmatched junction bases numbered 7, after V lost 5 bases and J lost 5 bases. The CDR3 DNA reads TGTGCCAGCAGTTGGACAGGGGGCGCGGGTACCGGGGAGCTGTTTTTT. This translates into CASSWTGGAGTGELFF.

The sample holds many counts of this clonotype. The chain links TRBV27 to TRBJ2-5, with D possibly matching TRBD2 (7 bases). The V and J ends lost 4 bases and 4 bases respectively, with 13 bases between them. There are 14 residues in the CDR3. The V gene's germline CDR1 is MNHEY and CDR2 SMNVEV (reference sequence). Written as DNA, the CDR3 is TGTGCCAGCAGTTGGGGGGGGGCGGGAGAGACCCAGTACTTC. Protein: CASSWGGAGETQYF.

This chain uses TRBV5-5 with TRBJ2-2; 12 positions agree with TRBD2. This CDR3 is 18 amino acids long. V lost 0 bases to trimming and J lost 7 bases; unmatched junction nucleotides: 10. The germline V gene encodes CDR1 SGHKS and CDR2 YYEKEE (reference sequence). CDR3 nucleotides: TGTGCCAGCAGCTTGGAGCCTAGCGGGGGGGCACGAATCGGGGAGCTGTTTTTT. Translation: CASSLEPSGGARIGELFF.

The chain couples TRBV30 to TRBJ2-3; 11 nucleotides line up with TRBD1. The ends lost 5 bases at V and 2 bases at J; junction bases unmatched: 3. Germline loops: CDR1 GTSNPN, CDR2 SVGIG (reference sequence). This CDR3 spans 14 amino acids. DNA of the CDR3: TGTGCCTGGGGACAGGGGGCGACCACAGATACGCAGTATTTT. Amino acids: CAWGQGATTDTQYF.

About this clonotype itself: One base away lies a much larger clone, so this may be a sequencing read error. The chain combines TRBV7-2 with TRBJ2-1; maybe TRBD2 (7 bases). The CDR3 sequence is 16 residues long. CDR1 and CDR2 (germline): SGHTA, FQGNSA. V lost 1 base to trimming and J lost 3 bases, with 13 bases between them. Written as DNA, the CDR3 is TGTGCCAGCAGCTTAGGAGAGGGGGGGTTCTACAATGAGCAGTTCTTC. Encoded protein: CASSLGEGGFYNEQFF.

The CDR3 here is CASSLWTVNTGELFF. Here the CDR3 DNA reads TGTGCCAGTAGTCTCTGGACAGTAAACACCGGGGAGCTGTTTTTT. The rearrangement links TRBV19 to TRBJ2-2; D is perhaps TRBD1 (6 bases). The CDR3 loop spans 15 amino acids. CDR1 is LNHDA, CDR2 SQIVND, per germline (reference sequence). The V end was cut by 5 bases, the J end by 2 bases, with 12 bases between.

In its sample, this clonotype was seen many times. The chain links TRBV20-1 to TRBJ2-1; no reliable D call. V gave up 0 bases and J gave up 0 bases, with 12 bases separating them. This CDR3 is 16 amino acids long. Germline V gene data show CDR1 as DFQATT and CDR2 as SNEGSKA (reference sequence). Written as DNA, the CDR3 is TGCAGTGCTAGAGAGGCAGGTGCTCTCTCCTACAATGAGCAGTTCTTC. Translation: CSAREAGALSYNEQFF.

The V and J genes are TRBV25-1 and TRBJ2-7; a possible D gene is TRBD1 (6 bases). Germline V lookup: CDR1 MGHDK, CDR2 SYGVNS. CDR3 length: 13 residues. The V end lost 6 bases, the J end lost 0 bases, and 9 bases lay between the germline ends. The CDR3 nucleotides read TGTGCCAGCAGGGGACAAATCTCCTACGAGCAGTACTTC. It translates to CASRGQISYEQYF.

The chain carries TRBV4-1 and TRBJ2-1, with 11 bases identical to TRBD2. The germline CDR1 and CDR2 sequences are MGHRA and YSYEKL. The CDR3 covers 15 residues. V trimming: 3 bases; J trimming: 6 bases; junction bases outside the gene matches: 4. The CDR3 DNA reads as TGCGCCAGCAGCCAGAGACTAGCGGGGTTCAATGAGCAGTTCTTC. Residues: CASSQRLAGFNEQFF.

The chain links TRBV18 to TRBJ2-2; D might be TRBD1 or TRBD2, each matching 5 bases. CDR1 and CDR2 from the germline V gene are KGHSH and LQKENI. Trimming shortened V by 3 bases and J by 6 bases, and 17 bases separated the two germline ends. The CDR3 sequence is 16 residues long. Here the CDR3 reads CASSPGPGRVAGELFF. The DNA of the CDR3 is TGTGCCAGCTCACCGGGTCCGGGGCGCGTGGCCGGGGAGCTGTTTTTT.

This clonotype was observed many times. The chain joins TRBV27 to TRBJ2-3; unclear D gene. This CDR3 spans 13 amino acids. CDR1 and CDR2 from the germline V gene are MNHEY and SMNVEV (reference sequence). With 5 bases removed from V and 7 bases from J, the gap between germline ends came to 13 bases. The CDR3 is CASSPLPAYTQYF. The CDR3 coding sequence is TGTGCCAGCAGTCCCCTCCCCGCCTATACGCAGTATTTT.

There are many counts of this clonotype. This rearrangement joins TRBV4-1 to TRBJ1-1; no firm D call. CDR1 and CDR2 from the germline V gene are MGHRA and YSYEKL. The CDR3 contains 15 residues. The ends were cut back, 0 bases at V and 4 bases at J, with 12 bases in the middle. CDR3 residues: CASSQEGRASTEAFF. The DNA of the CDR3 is TGCGCCAGCAGCCAAGAAGGGAGAGCAAGCACTGAAGCTTTCTTT.